Listed here are 23 T cell receptor beta chains from one sample, sequenced in a study of shared clonotypes between healthy human individuals. Some clones are missing from TCRdb's copy, which holds only in-frame ones; the method was immunoSEQ multiplex PCR. The sample lists 2 million to 2.5 million clones; approximately 95% were seen once. The specimen sequenced was naive CD4+ T cells sorted from blood. As to subset: CD45RA+ positively selected. These receptors were taken from a young man in good health.

The chain links TRBV28 to TRBJ2-7; maybe TRBD2 (5 bases). Trimming removed 6 bases from V and 2 bases from J, with 17 bases in between. CDR1 is MDHEN, CDR2 SYDVKM, per germline. The CDR3 loop spans 15 amino acids. CDR3 region: CASSSEAAGTYEQYF. CDR3 coding DNA: TGTGCCAGCAGCTCCGAAGCGGCGGGCACCTACGAGCAGTACTTC.

This clone was seen only once. The V call is TRBV11-3, the J call TRBJ2-7, with D possibly matching TRBD1 (6 bases). Germline assignment: CDR1 SGHNT and CDR2 YENEEA. V lost 3 bases and J 3 bases, leaving 18 bases between the germline ends. The CDR3 loop spans 16 amino acids. In nucleotides, the CDR3 is TGTGCCAGCAGCTTGGGTCAGGGGATTATCAACTACGAGCAGTACTTC. Encoded protein: CASSLGQGIINYEQYF.

The rearrangement uses TRBV27 and TRBJ1-4; 7 bases agree with TRBD1. Germline V gives CDR1 MNHEY, CDR2 SMNVEV (reference sequence). This CDR3 has 19 residues. The ends lost 5 bases at V and 0 bases at J; junction bases unmatched: 15. In DNA form, the CDR3 reads TGTGCCAGCAGTACTACTAAGATCCCCAGGGGGACAACTAATGAAAAACTGTTTTTT. Protein: CASSTTKIPRGTTNEKLFF.

This chain joins TRBV5-1 and TRBJ1-6; TRBD1 matches at 10 bases. The CDR3 loop spans 16 amino acids. J lost 10 bases, V lost 0 bases, and 7 bases had no gene match. CDR1 is SGHRS, CDR2 YFSETQ, per germline. The CDR3 DNA reads as TGCGCCAGCAGCTTGGACGGGGACAGGGGTCGATCACCCCTCCACTTT. Protein sequence: CASSLDGDRGRSPLHF.

The chain couples TRBV7-8 to TRBJ2-1, with D unclear. Germline CDR1 SGHVS, CDR2 FQNEAQ. Trimming stripped 1 base from V and 5 bases from J, with 6 bases between. The CDR3 covers 13 residues. This CDR3 is CASSLGRNNEQFF. The CDR3 DNA sequence: TGTGCCAGCAGCTTAGGGCGAAACAATGAGCAGTTCTTC. The variable domain in full, with the rest retrieved from reference TRBV7-8 and TRBJ2-1, is GAGVSQSPRYKVAKRGQDVALRCDPISGHVSLFWYQQALGQGPEFLTYFQNEAQLDKSGLPSDRFFAERPEGSVSTLKIQRTQQEDSAVYLCASSLGRNNEQFFGPGTRLTVL.

The sample holds one count of this clone. V is TRBV7-2 and J is TRBJ1-5; TRBD1 aligns across 9 bases. Germline assignment: CDR1 SGHTA and CDR2 FQGNSA. The junction had 5 bases not matched to a gene; V was cut back by 5 bases and J by 3 bases. The CDR3 is 15 residues long. The CDR3 nucleotides are TGTGCCAGCAGCCCCGGGACAGGGACCAATCAGCCCCAGCATTTT. It encodes CASSPGTGTNQPQHF. Combining the CDR3 with reference TRBV7-2 and TRBJ1-5 gives the whole variable domain GAGVSQSPSNKVTEKGKDVELRCDPISGHTALYWYRQSLGQGLEFLIYFQGNSAPDKSGLPSDRFSAERTGGSVSTLTIQRTQQEDSAVYLCASSPGTGTNQPQHFGDGTRLSIL.

A single count supports this clone. V is TRBV14 and J is TRBJ1-4; D gene uncertain. The germline gives CDR1 SGHDN, CDR2 FVKESK. Trimming took off 1 base at V and 0 bases at J, with 9 bases between the two ends. The CDR3 runs to 16 residues. CDR3 amino acids: CASSQGALATNEKLFF. In DNA form, the CDR3 reads TGTGCCAGCAGCCAAGGGGCCCTTGCAACTAATGAAAAACTGTTTTTT.

This clone showed up just once. The chain is built from TRBV4-3 and TRBJ2-1; unclear D gene. This CDR3 is built from 15 residues. V lost 1 base and J lost 5, with 12 bases in between. The germline gives CDR1 LGHNA, CDR2 YSLEER. In DNA form, the CDR3 reads TGCGCCAGCAGCCAAGGACTCACATCCCACAATGAGCAGTTCTTC. Translated: CASSQGLTSHNEQFF.

As regards this clone: At one end the junction does not follow the germline gene, possibly because of a read error. The V gene is TRBV10-3, the J gene TRBJ2-7; perhaps TRBD2 as D (6 bases). CDR1 is ENHRY, CDR2 SYGVKD, per germline. The CDR3 is 13 amino acids. The CDR3 is CAISGWDSHEQYF. In DNA, the CDR3 is TGTGCCATCAGCGGATGGGACTCCCACGAGCAGTACTTC.

The CDR3 sequence is CASSIGTTRYEQYF. The CDR3 DNA follows: TGTGCCAGCAGCATAGGGACTACCCGCTACGAGCAGTACTTC. This chain connects TRBV5-8 to TRBJ2-7; 7 nucleotides match TRBD2. The V gene's germline CDR1 is SGHTS and CDR2 YDEGEE. V lost 4 bases, J lost 3 bases, and 7 bases stayed unmatched. The CDR3 spans 14 residues.

V and J are TRBV30 and TRBJ2-2; maybe TRBD2 (5 bases). In germline, CDR1 is GTSNPN, CDR2 SVGIG (reference sequence). The ends were cut back, 0 bases at V and 0 bases at J, with 8 bases in the middle. The CDR3 is made up of 15 amino acids. The CDR3 DNA reads as TGTGCCTGGAGTGTAGGTAGCGCGAACACCGGGGAGCTGTTTTTT. This sequence encodes CAWSVGSANTGELFF. The complete variable domain, with remaining parts taken from reference TRBV30 and TRBJ2-2, reads SQTIHQWPATLVQPVGSPLSLECTVEGTSNPNLYWYRQAAGRGLQLLFYSVGIGQISSEVPQNLSASRPQDRQFILSSKKLLLSDSGFYLCAWSVGSANTGELFFGEGSRLTVL.

The chain recombines TRBV10-3 with TRBJ2-4; D might be TRBD1 or TRBD2, each matching 5 bases. The V gene's germline CDR1 is ENHRY and CDR2 SYGVKD. Trimming shortened V by 0 bases and J by 9 bases, and 18 bases separated the two germline ends. This CDR3 has 16 residues. The CDR3 here is CAISESEAPVRGIQYF. CDR3 nucleotides: TGTGCCATCAGTGAGTCGGAGGCGCCCGTGAGGGGCATTCAGTACTTC.

CDR3 sequence (DNA): TGTGCCAGCAGTGCCTCGGGACAGGGGAATGAGCAGTTCTTC. It specifies CASSASGQGNEQFF. The V gene is TRBV6-5, the J gene TRBJ2-1; 10 nucleotides match TRBD1. The junction had 5 bases not matched to a gene; V was cut back by 5 bases and J by 7 bases. CDR1 is MNHEY, CDR2 SVGAGI, per germline. The CDR3 has 14 amino acids.

The rearrangement links TRBV29-1 to TRBJ1-4; no clear D gene. The germline V gene has CDR1 SQVTM and CDR2 ANQGSEA. The CDR3 has 13 residues. Trimming shortened V by 1 base and J by 4 bases, and 7 bases separated the two germline ends. In nucleotides, the CDR3 is TGCAGCGTTGAAGGAGAGGGTAATGAAAAACTGTTTTTT. It specifies CSVEGEGNEKLFF.

The chain recombines TRBV28 with TRBJ2-4; D ambiguous. Per germline, CDR1 MDHEN and CDR2 SYDVKM. The CDR3 contains 14 residues. V was pared by 3 bases and J by 0 bases, with 6 bases between. CDR3: CASSFRLAKNIQYF. DNA for the CDR3: TGTGCCAGCAGTTTCCGGCTAGCCAAAAACATTCAGTACTTC.

CDR3 bases: TGTGCCAGCACAGGACAGGGGGGCACCGGGGAGCTGTTTTTT. Residues: CASTGQGGTGELFF. The chain joins TRBV2 to TRBJ2-2, with TRBD1 identical over 10 bases. Germline trimming cut 7 bases from V and 4 bases from J; bases unmatched to any gene: 3. The CDR3 sequence is 14 residues long. In germline, CDR1 is SNHLY, CDR2 FYNNEI.

The chain carries TRBV27 and TRBJ2-3; TRBD1 aligns across 12 bases. This CDR3 spans 18 amino acids. V shed 5 bases, J shed 3 bases, and the junction held 12 bases outside the gene matches. The V gene's germline CDR1 is MNHEY and CDR2 SMNVEV (reference sequence). The CDR3 protein is CASSGGTGGAGWTDTQYF. In DNA form, the CDR3 reads TGTGCCAGCAGTGGGGGGACAGGGGGCGCCGGGTGGACAGATACGCAGTATTTT.

This clone was counted once. The chain is built from TRBV2 and TRBJ2-7; TRBD1 aligns across 8 bases. V shed 6 bases, J shed 9 bases, and the junction held 7 bases outside the gene matches. Germline V gene sequence: CDR1 SNHLY, CDR2 FYNNEI. The CDR3 is 12 amino acids. The CDR3 nucleotides read TGTGCCAGCAGGCAACAGGGGGTCGGGCAGTACTTC. Its translation is CASRQQGVGQYF.

The chain carries TRBV20-1 and TRBJ2-2; D is ambiguous. The CDR3 is 10 amino acids. In germline, CDR1 is DFQATT, CDR2 SNEGSKA (reference sequence). Trimming pared 8 bases from V and 5 bases from J, leaving 6 bases between. CDR3 residues: CSTPTGELFF. CDR3 nucleotide sequence: TGCAGTACCCCAACCGGGGAGCTGTTTTTT.

This chain joins TRBV20-1 and TRBJ1-2; D remains ambiguous. The CDR3 is 10 amino acids. V was cut by 5 bases and J by 3 bases, with 4 bases left in between. Germline V gene data show CDR1 as DFQATT and CDR2 as SNEGSKA (reference sequence). The DNA for the CDR3 is TGCAGTGCTGTGGACTATGGCTACACCTTC. This sequence encodes CSAVDYGYTF.

The chain joins TRBV10-1 to TRBJ2-7; D might be TRBD1 (5 bases). This CDR3 has 13 residues. Germline V gives CDR1 WNHNN, CDR2 SYGVQD (reference sequence). The germline V and J ends were trimmed by 0 bases and 9 bases, with 12 bases remaining between them. The CDR3 loop is CASSESQGQRQYF. CDR3 nucleotides: TGCGCCAGCAGTGAGTCGCAGGGTCAGCGGCAGTACTTC.

J is TRBJ1-6 and V is TRBV7-2, with D perhaps TRBD1 (6 bases). CDR1 SGHTA and CDR2 FQGNSA come from the germline V gene. V was shortened by 3 bases and J by 9 bases, with 15 bases between the two germline ends. The CDR3 is made up of 15 amino acids. CDR3 sequence: CASSLEQGSFSPLHF. CDR3 nucleotide sequence: TGTGCCAGCAGCTTGGAACAGGGTTCTTTTTCACCCCTCCACTTT.

The V and J genes are TRBV7-8 and TRBJ2-7, with D tentatively TRBD2 (6 bases). The CDR3 length is 15 residues. V was trimmed by 5 bases and J by 0 bases, leaving 14 bases between them. Germline V gene sequence: CDR1 SGHVS, CDR2 FQNEAQ. Here the CDR3 DNA reads TGTGCCAGCAGCCCATGGGGACTGCTCTCCTACGAGCAGTACTTC. Its translation: CASSPWGLLSYEQYF.